The T cell receptor (beta chain) described here comes from a study of blood T cell repertoires in COVID-19. Background on the study: Acute and convalescent COVID-19 specimens originated in the United States, Italy and Spain.

Study processing details: Using reference gene primer amplification, nucleated cell counts were estimated. Sequencing was performed with immunoSEQ multiplex PCR; in TCRdb, only in-frame clones are kept and a portion is missing. The V and J calls and the clone size are those of that table, but D and trimming were determined from the DNA. The sample yields 53,000 or so clones, approximately 88% seen once. The clonotype comes from a man in his sixties or seventies with active COVID-19. The specimen was peripheral blood.

CDR3: CASSVDRGGTDTQYF. The CDR3, as DNA: TGTGCCAGCAGCGTCGACAGGGGGGGCACAGATACGCAGTATTTT. The V gene is TRBV7-2, the J gene TRBJ2-3, with 9 bases fitting TRBD1. Germline V gene lookup returns CDR1 SGHTA and CDR2 FQGNSA. The CDR3 is 15 amino acids. The J segment lost 1 base and the V segment lost 5 bases, leaving 4 bases of the junction unmatched.